This T cell receptor (beta chain) was sequenced during a study of T cells after somatic rescue of genetic block. This clone was counted once. Germline V CDR1 and CDR2: LNHDA, SQIVND (reference sequence). CDR3 length: 14 residues. Trimming stripped 1 base from V and 1 base from J, with 4 bases between. Here immunoSEQ multiplex PCR was the method, and the copy in TCRdb shows in-frame clones only, minus some. The sample has over 10,000 clones, 65% to 75% seen once; the top ten hold roughly 19%. This receptor was taken from a boy between 5 and 17 years old. The chain joins TRBV19 to TRBJ2-2; D gene uncertain. Sequencing input: peripheral blood mononuclear cells (PBMCs). The DNA for the CDR3 is TGTGCCAGTAGTATAGCGGGGAACACCGGGGAGCTGTTTTTT. Translation: CASSIAGNTGELFF.